This T cell receptor (beta chain) came from a study of cytomegalovirus exposure and HLA in healthy donors. Study-wide results and caveats: Later work associated roughly 15,000 TCR beta sequences with HLA alleles at 0.05 false discovery rate.

The CDR3 sequence is 15 residues long. The V gene end was trimmed by 4 bases and the J gene end by 4 bases; junction bases not matched to a gene: 9. In germline, CDR1 is SGHRS, CDR2 YFSETQ. This clone was counted a single time. The antigen remains unidentified. Primers: 60 Vbeta forward and 13 Jbeta reverse. The repertoire was sequenced with immunoSEQ multiplex PCR; TCRdb's copy has only in-frame clones and lacks some. The sample has around 100,000 clones; roughly four fifths are singletons. This chain uses TRBV5-1 with TRBJ1-1, with 8 positions matching TRBD1. The specimen was PBMCs. The sequence derives from a man aged 40-55 years in good health and CMV-seropositive. The CDR3 sequence: CASSLTGGRSTEAFF. CDR3 bases: TGCGCCAGCAGCCTAACAGGGGGGAGGAGCACTGAAGCTTTCTTT.